These 4 T cell receptor beta chains were sequenced from one sample in a study of metastatic and nonmetastatic thyroid tumors. TCRdb re-clonotyped the PCR reads via MiXCR. The sample includes approximately 25,000 clones, about an eighth of them seen just once. Thyroid surgery took place with no prior treatment in any patient. Input material: blood. These receptors came from a female donor with papillary thyroid cancer or a benign thyroid nodule (not recorded which). Some clones in this sample may be carry-over from other donors' samples.

This clone was found many times. The J gene is TRBJ2-3, the V gene TRBV2, with D tentatively TRBD2 (5 bases). Germline V CDR1 and CDR2: SNHLY, FYNNEI. Trimming took off 7 bases at V and 0 bases at J, with 11 bases between the two ends. This CDR3 contains 14 residues. The CDR3 loop is CASTGLGSTDTQYF. As DNA, the CDR3 is TGTGCCAGCACCGGACTGGGGAGCACAGATACGCAGTATTTT.

The V gene is TRBV4-1, the J gene TRBJ2-7, with a possible D match to TRBD2 (5 bases). V shed 1 base and J shed 1 base, with 17 bases lying between them. Germline V gene data show CDR1 as MGHRA and CDR2 as YSYEKL. The CDR3 contains 17 residues. The CDR3 coding sequence is TGCGCCAGCAGCCAAGGATGGTCTAGCAGAATTTCCTACGAGCAGTACTTC. The encoded protein is CASSQGWSSRISYEQYF.

Many counts were recorded for this clone. The chain links TRBV19 to TRBJ2-3, with D unclear. Germline assignment: CDR1 LNHDA and CDR2 SQIVND (reference sequence). Trimming cost V 9 bases and J 0 bases, with 10 bases left between them. The CDR3 loop spans 13 amino acids. The CDR3 nucleotides read TGTGCCAGCCGTGGGTCCAGCACAGATACGCAGTATTTT. Its translation: CASRGSSTDTQYF.

This clone showed up many times. This chain uses TRBV6-4 with TRBJ1-5; no definite D call. Germline V gene sequence: CDR1 MRHNA, CDR2 SNTAGT. The CDR3 loop spans 13 amino acids. V was pared by 3 bases and J by 9 bases, with 12 bases between. CDR3 sequence (DNA): TGTGCCAGCAGTGAGGCACCTCGGATGCCCCAGCATTTT. Residues: CASSEAPRMPQHF.